Presented here are 25 T cell receptor beta chains from one specimen sequenced in a study of shared clonotypes between healthy human individuals. TCRdb's copy holds only in-frame clones and misses some; the assay was immunoSEQ multiplex PCR. The sample carries about a million clones, about three quarters recorded once. What was sequenced was memory CD4+ T cells sorted from blood. Documented subset: CD45RA-negative fraction. The receptor source for this set is a man in his late teens or twenties in good health.

This clone was observed many times. The gene calls are TRBV29-1 and TRBJ2-3; TRBD1 agrees at 7 bases. V lost 2 bases and J lost 3; bases outside the gene matches: 11. CDR1 is SQVTM, CDR2 ANQGSEA, per germline. The CDR3 is 16 residues long. The DNA of the CDR3 is TGCAGCGTTGAAAGTCCTACAGGGGTGAGTACAGATACGCAGTATTTT. Amino acids: CSVESPTGVSTDTQYF.

The chain carries TRBV30 and TRBJ2-3; D may be TRBD2 (7 bases). The CDR3 loop spans 14 amino acids. The V end was cut by 3 bases, the J end by 4 bases, with 14 bases between. The germline gives CDR1 GTSNPN, CDR2 SVGIG (reference sequence). CDR3 amino acids: CAWSKGGGPDTQYF. The DNA of the CDR3 is TGTGCCTGGAGCAAAGGGGGGGGCCCAGATACGCAGTATTTT.

This clone was detected only once. This sequence joins TRBV5-1 and TRBJ2-2, with D hard to call. This CDR3 region has 15 residues. V gave up 2 bases and J gave up 0 bases, with 8 bases separating them. Germline assignment: CDR1 SGHRS and CDR2 YFSETQ. The CDR3 bases are TGCGCCAGCAGCTTTTCCGGGCCGAACACCGGGGAGCTGTTTTTT. Amino acids: CASSFSGPNTGELFF.

The rearrangement uses TRBV10-1 and TRBJ2-2; TRBD2 agrees at 7 bases. The CDR3 contains 12 residues. The V gene's germline CDR1 is WNHNN and CDR2 SYGVQD (reference sequence). Trimming removed 9 bases from V and 3 bases from J; junction bases left unmatched: 1. The CDR3 DNA reads TGCGCCAGTGGGGGGGACACCGGGGAGCTGTTTTTT. Protein sequence: CASGGDTGELFF.

CDR3 residues: CSVAPGGRQYF. The CDR3 DNA follows: TGCAGCGTCGCACCCGGGGGGCGGCAGTATTTT. This chain uses TRBV29-1 with TRBJ2-3; tentatively, D is TRBD2 (7 bases). The ends were cut back, 6 bases at V and 11 bases at J, with 15 bases in the middle. This CDR3 is 11 amino acids long. The germline V gene encodes CDR1 SQVTM and CDR2 ANQGSEA.

About this clone itself: Different DNA sequences within this sample yield the same CDR3. This chain links TRBV7-2 with TRBJ1-1; the D gene is possibly TRBD1 (6 bases). CDR3 length: 14 amino acids. Germline loops: CDR1 SGHTA, CDR2 FQGNSA. Trimming left V 6 bases short and J 0 bases short, with 11 bases between. The CDR3 region has the DNA TGTGCCAGCAGTCCAGACAGGTTGAACACTGAAGCTTTCTTT. Its protein product is CASSPDRLNTEAFF.

The chain is built from TRBV7-9 and TRBJ2-7, with a possible D match to TRBD1 (6 bases). Germline V CDR1 and CDR2: SEHNR, FQNEAQ (reference sequence). This CDR3 has 14 amino acids. Trimming removed 3 bases from V and 5 bases from J, with 14 bases in between. This CDR3 reads CASSFAGGGDEQYF. In DNA, the CDR3 is TGTGCCAGCAGCTTCGCCGGTGGGGGCGACGAGCAGTACTTC.

V and J are TRBV30 and TRBJ1-3; no reliable D call. CDR3 length equals 15 residues. The V end lost 0 bases, the J end lost 0 bases, and 9 bases lay between the germline ends. Germline lookup yields CDR1 GTSNPN and CDR2 SVGIG (reference sequence). CDR3 sequence (DNA): TGTGCCTGGAGTGTACACCGACTCTCTGGAAACACCATATATTTT. It translates to CAWSVHRLSGNTIYF. Supplemented by reference TRBV30 and TRBJ1-3, the full variable domain reads SQTIHQWPATLVQPVGSPLSLECTVEGTSNPNLYWYRQAAGRGLQLLFYSVGIGQISSEVPQNLSASRPQDRQFILSSKKLLLSDSGFYLCAWSVHRLSGNTIYFGEGSWLTVV.

The chain employs TRBV7-9 and TRBJ1-2; 7 bases match TRBD1. The J segment lost 6 bases and the V segment lost 5 bases, leaving 0 bases of the junction unmatched. This CDR3 has 11 residues. CDR1 is SEHNR and CDR2 is FQNEAQ in the germline V gene (reference sequence). Here the CDR3 reads CASSQGDGYTF. The CDR3 coding sequence is TGTGCCAGCAGCCAGGGGGATGGCTACACCTTC.

The chain carries TRBV7-9 and TRBJ2-7, with TRBD2 matching 9 bases. Germline assignment: CDR1 SEHNR and CDR2 FQNEAQ (reference sequence). CDR3 length: 18 amino acids. V was pared by 4 bases and J by 2 bases, with 15 bases of the junction left unmatched. The CDR3 DNA sequence: TGTGCCAGCAGCTCGAAAGCAGCACTAGCGGGCGGTACCTACGAGCAGTACTTC. It is translated as CASSSKAALAGGTYEQYF.

V is TRBV5-4 and J is TRBJ2-2; D ambiguous. V lost 1 base to trimming and J lost 6 bases, with 10 bases between them. Per germline, CDR1 SGHNT and CDR2 YYREEE (reference sequence). This CDR3 spans 14 amino acids. The CDR3: CASSLQNEPGELFF. CDR3 nucleotide sequence: TGTGCCAGCAGCTTGCAGAACGAACCCGGGGAGCTGTTTTTT.

The chain links TRBV29-1 to TRBJ2-1; unclear D gene. Per germline, CDR1 SQVTM and CDR2 ANQGSEA. The CDR3 runs 14 residues. Trimming removed 7 bases at V and 1 base at J, with 14 bases between. The CDR3 bases are TGCAGCGCCCTGTCGGGCCCGTCCTACAATGAGCAGTTCTTC. Its translation is CSALSGPSYNEQFF.

The V call is TRBV5-1, the J call TRBJ1-4; D is ambiguous. CDR1 and CDR2 from the germline V gene are SGHRS and YFSETQ. CDR3 length: 17 residues. Trimming stripped 1 base from V and 0 bases from J, with 13 bases between. DNA for the CDR3: TGCGCCAGCAGCTTGAGTGGCAGGCCCTCAACTAATGAAAAACTGTTTTTT. Its translation is CASSLSGRPSTNEKLFF.

There are a few counts of this clone. This chain joins TRBV18 and TRBJ2-7, with D tentatively TRBD1 (6 bases). This CDR3 is 12 amino acids long. Germline-derived CDR1 and CDR2 are KGHSH and LQKENI. Trimming took off 3 bases at V and 6 bases at J, with 9 bases between the two ends. The CDR3 DNA reads TGTGCCAGCTCACCGGGACACGGCGAGCAGTACTTC. Its translation: CASSPGHGEQYF.

This chain joins TRBV25-1 and TRBJ1-2; D is unclear. There are 14 residues in the CDR3. Germline loops: CDR1 MGHDK, CDR2 SYGVNS. The V and J ends lost 2 bases and 8 bases respectively, with 15 bases between them. CDR3 in DNA: TGTGCCAGCAGTGAACGGTGGGCGGCAAGGGGCTACACCTTC. Residues: CASSERWAARGYTF.

The chain is built from TRBV30 and TRBJ1-6; D is possibly TRBD1 (5 bases). Germline CDR1 is GTSNPN and CDR2 is SVGIG (reference sequence). This CDR3 has 15 residues. V lost 1 base and J 4 bases, leaving 11 bases between the germline ends. CDR3 region: CAWSGGIRYNSPLHF. CDR3 DNA sequence: TGTGCCTGGAGTGGGGGGATTAGGTATAATTCACCCCTCCACTTT.

The J gene is TRBJ2-3, the V gene TRBV5-6; the D call may be TRBD1 or TRBD2 (6 bases each). CDR3 length equals 12 residues. Germline CDR1 and CDR2: SGHDT and YYEEEE. With 2 bases removed from V and 14 bases from J, the gap between germline ends came to 15 bases. CDR3 nucleotide sequence: TGTGCCAGCAGCTTCGAGGGGGAGGTTCGGTATTTT. It specifies CASSFEGEVRYF.

The chain combines TRBV11-1 with TRBJ2-3; 11 nucleotides align to TRBD2. The CDR3 has 18 residues. The germline V gene encodes CDR1 SGHAT and CDR2 FQDESV (reference sequence). Trimming cost V 5 bases and J 4 bases; bases outside gene matches: 14. The CDR3 region is CASSPQGTSGTRSDTQYF. For the CDR3, the DNA is TGTGCCAGCAGCCCACAGGGGACTAGCGGTACGCGTTCAGATACGCAGTATTTT.

The table lists this clone with many counts. V is TRBV6-1 and J is TRBJ2-2; 14 positions agree with TRBD2. The CDR3 has 16 amino acids. Losses at the gene ends were 4 bases for V and 7 bases for J; bases not matched to a gene: 5. CDR1 is MNHNS, CDR2 SASEGT, per germline. The CDR3 is CASSVGLAGENGELFF. The CDR3, as DNA: TGTGCCAGCAGTGTGGGACTAGCGGGAGAGAACGGGGAGCTGTTTTTT.

This rearrangement joins TRBV4-1 to TRBJ2-1; TRBD2 might be the D (6 bases). Germline loops: CDR1 MGHRA, CDR2 YSYEKL. CDR3 length: 15 amino acids. Between the trimmed V and J ends, which lost 4 bases and 8 bases, there was a span of 18 bases. Here the CDR3 reads CASSLDYLYRDEQFF. The CDR3 coding sequence is TGCGCCAGCAGCCTGGACTACCTTTATAGAGATGAGCAGTTCTTC.

V is TRBV5-1 and J is TRBJ2-5; 8 bases match TRBD2. The germline CDR1 and CDR2 sequences are SGHRS and YFSETQ. V lost 1 base and J lost 2; bases outside the gene matches: 7. CDR3 length: 16 amino acids. This CDR3 is CASSLRASGYQETQYF. The CDR3, as DNA: TGCGCCAGCAGCTTGCGGGCTAGCGGGTATCAAGAGACCCAGTACTTC.

J is TRBJ1-1 and V is TRBV6-6; D ambiguous. V was pared by 5 bases and J by 7 bases, with 8 bases between. The germline gives CDR1 MNHNY, CDR2 SVGAGI (reference sequence). CDR3 length: 11 amino acids. The CDR3 nucleotides are TGTGCCAGCAGTGTAGTCAGTGAAGCTTTCTTT. Protein: CASSVVSEAFF.

The chain is built from TRBV7-2 and TRBJ2-1, with D perhaps matching TRBD2 (5 bases). The germline V and J ends were trimmed by 1 base and 13 bases, with 11 bases remaining between them. The germline CDR1 and CDR2 sequences are SGHTA and FQGNSA. The CDR3 has 12 amino acids. As DNA, the CDR3 is TGTGCCAGCAGCTTAGGGGAGATCGAACAGTTCTTC. Encoded protein: CASSLGEIEQFF.

This clone was recorded a few times. CDR3 protein: CAISGGQGQTQYF. CDR3 coding DNA: TGTGCCATCAGTGGAGGACAGGGTCAGACCCAGTACTTC. The V and J genes are TRBV10-3 and TRBJ2-5; 8 bases line up with TRBD1. V shed 4 bases and J 6 bases; nucleotides not matched to a gene: 4. Germline values: CDR1 ENHRY, CDR2 SYGVKD. The CDR3 consists of 13 residues.

About this clone: A read error may be the cause here, since a much bigger clone is one base away. Other DNA sequences within the sample encode an identical CDR3. The chain uses TRBV11-2 and TRBJ1-1, with no clear D. The germline CDR1 and CDR2 sequences are SGHAT and FQNNGV. Trimming took 1 base from V and 1 from J, leaving 4 bases between them. The CDR3 contains 13 residues. CDR3 coding DNA: TGTGCCAGCAGCTTAGCAGGGAACACTGAAGCTTTCTTT. Translated, it gives CASSLAGNTEAFF. The variable domain in full, completed from reference TRBV11-2 and TRBJ1-1, reads EAGVAQSPRYKIIEKRQSVAFWCNPISGHATLYWYQQILGQGPKLLIQFQNNGVVDDSQLPKDRFSAERLKGVDSTLKIQPAKLEDSAVYLCASSLAGNTEAFFGQGTRLTVV.